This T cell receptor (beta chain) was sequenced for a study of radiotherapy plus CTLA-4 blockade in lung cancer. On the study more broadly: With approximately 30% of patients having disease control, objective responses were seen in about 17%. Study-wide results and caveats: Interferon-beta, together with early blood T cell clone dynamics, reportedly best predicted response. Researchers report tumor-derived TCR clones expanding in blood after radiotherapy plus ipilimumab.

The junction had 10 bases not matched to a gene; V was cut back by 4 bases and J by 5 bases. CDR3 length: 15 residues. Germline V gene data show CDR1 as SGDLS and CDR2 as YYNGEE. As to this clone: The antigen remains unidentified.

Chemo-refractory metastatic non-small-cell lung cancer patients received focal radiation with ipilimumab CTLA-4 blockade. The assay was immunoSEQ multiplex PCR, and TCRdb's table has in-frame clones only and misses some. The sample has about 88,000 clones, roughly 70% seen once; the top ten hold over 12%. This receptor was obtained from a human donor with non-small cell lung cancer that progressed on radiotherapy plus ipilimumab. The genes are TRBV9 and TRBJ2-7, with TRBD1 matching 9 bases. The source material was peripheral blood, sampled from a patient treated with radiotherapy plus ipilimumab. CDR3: CASSTSGTGRNEQYF. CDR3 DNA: TGTGCCAGCAGCACATCCGGGACAGGGAGGAACGAGCAGTACTTC.